The 27 T cell receptor beta chains reported below all come from one sample, sequenced in a study of blood T cells in healthy people across ages. A J-beta primer mix and a sample-barcoded 5' primer were used in a second PCR of roughly 7 to 12 cycles. TCRdb reprocessed the 5' RACE reads via MiXCR and lists one record per CDR3 protein. Among roughly 1.5 million distinct CDR3 sequences listed, about 42% were seen once. The specimen sequenced was blood. These receptors all come from a woman under 30 in good health.

The gene calls are TRBV6-2 or TRBV6-3 and TRBJ2-5, with D unresolved. The DNA end is a closer match to TRBJ2-7, so the J assignment may be wrong. The CDR3 extends over 17 amino acids. Germline CDR1 reads MNHEY; CDR2 reads SVGEGT. The DNA of the CDR3 is TGTGCCAGCAGTTACGGAATCGGCTCCCTCTACTACTACGAGCAGTACTTC. Protein sequence: CASSYGIGSLYYYEQYF.

This clonotype has only one observation. The chain carries TRBV27 and TRBJ2-1; TRBD1 matches 7 bases. The CDR3 covers 16 residues. Trimming cost V 9 bases and J 5 bases; bases outside gene matches: 16. Germline V gene data show CDR1 as MNHEY and CDR2 as SMNVEV (reference sequence). DNA for the CDR3: TGTGCCAGTCATAACATTGGGGACAGACTAAACAATGAGCAGTTCTTC. As protein: CASHNIGDRLNNEQFF.

This chain joins TRBV20-1 and TRBJ1-5; unclear D gene. The germline CDR1 and CDR2 sequences are DFQATT and SNEGSKA (reference sequence). This CDR3 is 13 amino acids long. Trimming took off 0 bases at V and 5 bases at J, with 8 bases between the two ends. CDR3 protein: CSARDIGYQPQHF. The CDR3 DNA reads as TGCAGTGCTAGAGATATAGGGTATCAGCCCCAGCATTTT.

This clonotype has just a few counts. V and J are TRBV7-9 and TRBJ1-1, with D hard to call. The V and J ends lost 6 bases and 0 bases respectively, with 14 bases between them. Germline loops: CDR1 SEHNR, CDR2 FQNEAQ (reference sequence). This CDR3 has 15 residues. CDR3 coding DNA: TGTGCCAGCAGGCCCCCTTGGCAGCTGAACACTGAAGCTTTCTTT. Its translation: CASRPPWQLNTEAFF.

This clonotype was recorded many times. The chain employs TRBV13 and TRBJ2-7, with 8 bases aligning to TRBD2. In germline, CDR1 is PRHDT, CDR2 FYEKMQ (reference sequence). The CDR3 spans 15 residues. After removal of 2 bases from V and 3 bases from J, the junction contained 6 bases not matched to a gene. CDR3 DNA: TGTGCCAGCAGCTTACTAGCGGGTGGGGGCTACGAGCAGTACTTC. This gives the protein CASSLLAGGGYEQYF.

In this sample, this clonotype turned up a few times. This sequence joins TRBV6-1 and TRBJ2-7; D possibly corresponds to TRBD2 (6 bases). The germline gives CDR1 MNHNS, CDR2 SASEGT. CDR3 length: 17 residues. The V end lost 6 bases, the J end lost 2 bases, and 23 bases lay between the germline ends. CDR3 residues: CASSLNFLAILTYEQYF. Here the CDR3 DNA reads TGTGCCAGCAGCCTCAACTTTCTAGCGATCCTTACCTACGAGCAGTACTTC.

This clonotype was picked up a small number of times. The chain links TRBV4-3 to TRBJ2-7, with 12 bases aligning to TRBD2. The CDR3 has 16 residues. Germline V gene data show CDR1 as LGHNA and CDR2 as YSLEER. V lost 4 bases and J lost 7; bases outside the gene matches: 11. The chain's CDR3 is CASSLTSGGRGNEQYF. CDR3 nucleotides: TGCGCCAGCAGCCTCACTAGCGGGGGGCGGGGAAATGAGCAGTACTTC.

The chain links TRBV27 to TRBJ2-7; D call uncertain. Germline V gene data show CDR1 as MNHEY and CDR2 as SMNVEV (reference sequence). The CDR3 extends over 15 amino acids. V was cut by 5 bases and J by 0 bases, with 14 bases left in between. The CDR3 region has the DNA TGTGCCAGCAGTCGAGATTCCCGAAGCTCCTACGAGCAGTACTTC. Translation gives CASSRDSRSSYEQYF.

This clonotype was found a few times. The rearrangement uses TRBV6-2 or TRBV6-3 and TRBJ2-7; D perhaps matches TRBD1 (6 bases). This CDR3 contains 15 residues. Germline-derived CDR1 and CDR2 are MNHEY and SVGEGT. V shed 6 bases and J shed 3 bases, with 18 bases lying between them. This CDR3 reads CASRKGQSVSYEQYF. The CDR3 nucleotides are TGTGCCAGCAGAAAAGGACAGTCGGTAAGCTACGAGCAGTACTTC.

The rearrangement links TRBV7-9 to TRBJ2-1, with 8 bases aligning to TRBD2. Germline V gene data show CDR1 as SEHNR and CDR2 as FQNEAQ (reference sequence). With 4 bases clipped from V and 0 bases from J, the junction kept 14 bases outside the gene matches. The CDR3 runs to 19 residues. Written as DNA, the CDR3 is TGTGCCAGCAGCTCACTCCGCGGGAGGCCTATAAGCTCCTACAATGAGCAGTTCTTC. This gives the protein CASSSLRGRPISSYNEQFF.

Of note for this clonotype: Given a much more abundant clone one base away, this may be a read error. The chain uses TRBV29-1 and TRBJ2-1; TRBD2 agrees at 8 bases. Matching the DNA end better, TRBJ2-7 makes the J call doubtful. In germline, CDR1 is SQVTM, CDR2 ANQGSEA. This CDR3 comprises 18 residues. CDR3 DNA: TGCAGCGTTGAAGACCCAGCGGGGGTACCGAGCTCCTACAATGAGCAGTACTTC. Translating it yields CSVEDPAGVPSSYNEQYF.

This sequence joins TRBV6-6 and TRBJ1-2, with TRBD1 identical over 11 bases. CDR1 and CDR2 from the germline V gene are MNHNY and SVGAGI (reference sequence). The V segment lost 5 bases and the J segment 0 bases; nucleotides outside the gene matches: 5. The CDR3 is 16 amino acids. The CDR3 sequence: CASSNGQGATNYGYTF. Written as DNA, the CDR3 is TGTGCCAGCAGTAATGGACAGGGGGCCACTAACTATGGCTACACCTTC.

This clonotype has more than one count but fewer than ten. Mismatch with germline at one junction end may stem from a read error. This chain uses TRBV20-1 with TRBJ1-2; the D gene is possibly TRBD1 (5 bases). This CDR3 has 16 amino acids. The V gene's germline CDR1 is DFQATT and CDR2 SNEGSKA (reference sequence). The CDR3 nucleotides read TGCAGTGCCAGAGGGGACCGGGAAAACCTCCACTATGGCTACACCTTC. It translates to CSARGDRENLHYGYTF.

This sequence joins TRBV4-3 and TRBJ2-1, with a possible D match to TRBD2 (6 bases). The V gene's germline CDR1 is LGHNA and CDR2 YSLEER. The CDR3 extends over 14 amino acids. Trimming removed 0 bases at V and 9 bases at J, with 12 bases between. CDR3 in amino acids: CASSQDLGRSEQFF. The CDR3 DNA is TGCGCCAGCAGCCAAGATCTGGGGAGGAGTGAGCAGTTCTTC.

The chain employs TRBV30 and TRBJ2-1, with 10 positions matching TRBD1. The CDR3 contains 14 residues. Germline CDR1 reads GTSNPN; CDR2 reads SVGIG (reference sequence). V was clipped by 5 bases and J by 8 bases; unmatched bases: 9. CDR3 protein: CAWSKGDRGHEQFF. The CDR3 DNA sequence: TGTGCCTGGTCTAAAGGGGACAGGGGCCATGAGCAGTTCTTC.

This clonotype has only a few counts. V gene TRBV12-3 or TRBV12-4 combines with J gene TRBJ2-3; a possible D gene is TRBD1 (6 bases). Trimming shortened V by 7 bases and J by 3 bases, and 14 bases separated the two germline ends. There are 14 residues in the CDR3. CDR3 protein: CASTWGRGTDTQYF. The CDR3, as DNA: TGTGCCAGCACCTGGGGTAGGGGGACAGATACGCAGTATTTT.

This clonotype has more than one count but fewer than ten. CDR3 protein: CASSQDRGVGWNEQFF. CDR3 DNA sequence: TGCGCCAGCAGCCAAGATCGCGGGGTGGGTTGGAATGAGCAGTTCTTC. This chain uses TRBV4-3 with TRBJ2-1; D is perhaps TRBD2 (6 bases). Germline V CDR1 and CDR2: LGHNA, YSLEER. There are 16 residues in the CDR3. Trimming removed 0 bases from V and 7 bases from J, with 16 bases in between.

The table lists this clonotype with many counts. The chain couples TRBV20-1 to TRBJ2-1; TRBD2 agrees at 9 bases. This CDR3 comprises 15 residues. Germline CDR1 is DFQATT and CDR2 is SNEGSKA (reference sequence). The junction had 11 bases not matched to a gene; V was cut back by 7 bases and J by 4 bases. In DNA form, the CDR3 reads TGCAGTGGTCTAGCCCGGACTAGCGAGTACAATGAGCAGTTCTTC. This gives the protein CSGLARTSEYNEQFF.

The table lists this clonotype with a few counts. The chain combines TRBV12-3 or TRBV12-4 with TRBJ1-4, with a weak D call TRBD1 (5 bases). This CDR3 is built from 14 residues. V lost 3 bases and J lost 6, with 11 bases in between. In nucleotides, the CDR3 is TGTGCCAGCAGTTTCTGGCAGGGTGATGAAAAACTGTTTTTT. Encoded protein: CASSFWQGDEKLFF.

This clonotype was counted a few times. This sequence joins TRBV15 and TRBJ1-5; no firm D call. Trimming left V 5 bases short and J 6 bases short, with 14 bases between. The CDR3 loop spans 14 amino acids. Germline assignment: CDR1 LNHNV and CDR2 YYDKDF (reference sequence). In DNA, the CDR3 is TGTGCCACCAGCGCACAAACCCTTCCTCAGCCCCAGCATTTT. Encoded protein: CATSAQTLPQPQHF.

This chain uses TRBV7-9 with TRBJ2-3; 11 bases line up with TRBD2. Germline CDR1 SEHNR, CDR2 FQNEAQ (reference sequence). The CDR3 covers 20 residues. The V gene end was trimmed by 4 bases and the J gene end by 0 bases; junction bases not matched to a gene: 15. The CDR3 coding sequence is TGTGCCAGCAGCTCCTCCAAAACCGGGACTAGCGGCACTAGCACAGATACGCAGTATTTT. This encodes CASSSSKTGTSGTSTDTQYF. Based on the CDR3 plus reference TRBV7-9 and TRBJ2-3, the full variable domain is DTGVSQNPRHKITKRGQNVTFRCDPISEHNRLYWYRQTLGQGPEFLTYFQNEAQLEKSRLLSDRFSAERPKGSFSTLEIQRTEQGDSAMYLCASSSSKTGTSGTSTDTQYFGPGTRLTVL.

This clonotype was seen more than once but under ten times. The chain joins TRBV4-3 to TRBJ1-1, with TRBD1 as a possible D gene (6 bases). V shed 5 bases and J shed 3 bases, with 13 bases lying between them. Germline values: CDR1 LGHNA, CDR2 YSLEER. The length of the CDR3 is 14 residues. CDR3 protein: CASSRGGRYTEAFF. The CDR3 DNA is TGCGCCAGCAGCAGAGGGGGGAGGTACACTGAAGCTTTCTTT.

This clonotype occurred a few times. The chain couples TRBV28 to TRBJ1-2; TRBD1 might be the D (5 bases). With 5 bases removed from V and 6 bases from J, the gap between germline ends came to 16 bases. CDR1 MDHEN and CDR2 SYDVKM come from the germline V gene. This CDR3 comprises 14 residues. In DNA form, the CDR3 reads TGTGCCAGCAGTCTAGGAGGGGACCTAAATGGCTACACCTTC. As protein: CASSLGGDLNGYTF.

This clonotype was observed a few times. This sequence joins TRBV20-1 and TRBJ2-7; 9 bases match TRBD2. V trimming: 6 bases; J trimming: 3 bases; junction bases outside the gene matches: 12. CDR1 and CDR2 from the germline V gene are DFQATT and SNEGSKA (reference sequence). The CDR3 is made up of 15 amino acids. CDR3 amino acids: CSARETGTSRYEQYF. The CDR3 coding sequence is TGCAGTGCCCGAGAAACCGGGACTAGCCGCTACGAGCAGTACTTC.

The rearrangement joins TRBV2 to TRBJ2-7; 7 bases agree with TRBD1. Germline-derived CDR1 and CDR2 are SNHLY and FYNNEI. The CDR3 is made up of 13 amino acids. Trimming cost V 6 bases and J 3 bases; bases outside gene matches: 5. For the CDR3, the DNA is TGTGCCAGCAGCCAGACAGGGCGCTACGAGCAGTACTTC. This encodes CASSQTGRYEQYF.

Comments on this clonotype: An end of the junction does not agree with germline; a read error may underlie this. The chain employs TRBV25-1 and TRBJ2-1, with 12 bases that match TRBD2. Germline values: CDR1 MGHDK, CDR2 SYGVNS. CDR3 length: 16 residues. This CDR3 is CAGSEPTSGRFNEQFF. DNA for the CDR3: TGTGCCGGCAGTGAACCGACTAGCGGGAGATTCAATGAGCAGTTCTTC.

This clonotype appeared a single time. The chain joins TRBV7-2 to TRBJ2-1; D call uncertain. Trimming left V 3 bases short and J 0 bases short, with 9 bases between. Germline V lookup: CDR1 SGHTA, CDR2 FQGNSA. The CDR3 runs 15 residues. CDR3 DNA sequence: TGTGCCAGCAGCTTGTTTCTGGGCTCCTACAATGAGCAGTTCTTC. Its protein is CASSLFLGSYNEQFF.